The next 25 T cell receptor beta chains were all read from a single sample in a study of Tregs in tolerant kidney transplant recipients. Only in-frame clones appear in the TCRdb table, and some are missing; sequencing was by immunoSEQ multiplex PCR. This repertoire includes approximately 31,000 clones. Sample: CD8+ T cells from blood, taken before the transplant. The receptors were sampled from a human donor who received a combined kidney and bone marrow transplant.

CDR3: CASSYGLLYEQYF. The sequenced CDR3 bases are TGTGCCAGCAGTTACGGTTTACTATACGAG. V is TRBV6-2 or TRBV6-3 and J is TRBJ2-7; no firm D call. The read terminates 3 residues ahead of where the CDR3 ends, so the germline J gene completes it. With 2 bases removed from V and 4 bases from J, the gap between germline ends came to 9 bases. This CDR3 is 13 amino acids long. Germline CDR1 and CDR2: MNHEY and SVGEGT.

For this clone: The read ends 3 residues early relative to the CDR3; the germline J gene fills the gap. The chain carries TRBV20-1 and TRBJ2-5; D could derive from TRBD1 or TRBD2 (5 bases each). V was trimmed by 0 bases and J by 7 bases, leaving 15 bases between them. The CDR3 is 14 residues long. The germline V gene has CDR1 DFQATT and CDR2 SNEGSKA (reference sequence). CDR3: CSARDFEGMGTQYF. CDR3 DNA (partial): TGCAGTGCTAGAGATTTTGAGGGGATGGGGACC.

As for this clone: Coverage ceases 3 residues before the CDR3 finishes, and the germline J gene fills in the end. The rearrangement uses TRBV7-6 and TRBJ2-5, with 8 bases fitting TRBD1. The CDR3 spans 14 residues. Trimming removed 4 bases from V and 3 bases from J; junction bases left unmatched: 4. CDR1 is SGHVS, CDR2 FNYEAQ, per germline. The sequenced part of the CDR3 DNA is TGTGCCAGCAGCTCTACAGGGGGTAAAGAGACC. It yields the protein CASSSTGGKET. In full, the CDR3 is CASSSTGGKETQYF.

The CDR3 loop is CASSIDSEAFF. The part of the CDR3 DNA that was read is TGTGCCAGCAGCATCGACAGCGAA. V is TRBV5-8 and J is TRBJ1-1; D possibly corresponds to TRBD1 (5 bases). The CDR3 extends 3 residues past the end of the read, so its final part is completed from the germline J gene. Germline CDR1 is SGHTS and CDR2 is YDEGEE. CDR3 size: 11 residues.

The sequenced part of the CDR3 DNA is TGTGCCAGCAGCTTTAGACAGGGCCATCAGCCC. This encodes CASSFRQGHQP. The full CDR3 sequence reads CASSFRQGHQPQHF. V usage is TRBV5-5 and J usage is TRBJ1-5; 7 positions match TRBD1. The read gets to within 3 residues of the CDR3 end, and the germline J gene fills in the rest. The length of the CDR3 is 14 residues. Per the germline V gene, CDR1 is SGHKS and CDR2 is YYEKEE (reference sequence). Losses at the gene ends were 2 bases for V and 5 bases for J; bases not matched to a gene: 4.

On this clone: The read terminates 3 residues before the CDR3 end, so the remaining end is supplied by the germline J gene. V and J are TRBV7-2 and TRBJ2-3, with D tentatively TRBD2 (6 bases). Trimming removed 0 bases at V and 3 bases at J, with 13 bases between. Germline V lookup: CDR1 SGHTA, CDR2 FQGNSA. The CDR3 is 16 amino acids. Here the CDR3 reads CASSLAGGGNTDTQYF. The CDR3 DNA, read in part, is TGTGCCAGCAGCTTAGCGGGGGGAGGCAATACAGATACG.

Comment on this clone: The observed sequence ends 3 residues before the CDR3 terminus, with the missing tail filled in from the germline J gene. V gene TRBV5-6 combines with J gene TRBJ1-1; tentatively, D is TRBD1 (6 bases). Per the germline V gene, CDR1 is SGHDT and CDR2 is YYEEEE. The CDR3 has 14 residues. Trimming took off 2 bases at V and 3 bases at J, with 11 bases between the two ends. The CDR3 bases that were read are TGTGCCAGCAGCTTACGACAGGCATACACTGAA. Residues: CASSLRQAYTE. The entire CDR3 sequence reads CASSLRQAYTEAFF.

About this clone itself: The read ends 3 residues early relative to the CDR3; the germline J gene fills the gap. The chain combines TRBV18 with TRBJ1-1, with D unresolved. The CDR3 is 17 amino acids. V was trimmed by 3 bases and J by 0 bases, leaving 17 bases between them. From germline, CDR1 is KGHSH and CDR2 LQKENI. Partial CDR3 DNA: TGTGCCAGCTCACCTTCTGGCCGCCCCGAGTTGAACACTGAA. The encoded protein is CASSPSGRPELNTE. From start to end, the CDR3 is CASSPSGRPELNTEAFF.

A note on this clone: The CDR3 extends 3 residues past the end of the read, so its final part is completed from the germline J gene. J is TRBJ2-1 and V is TRBV7-8; 8 bases fit TRBD1. V lost 6 bases and J lost 4; bases outside the gene matches: 5. CDR1 and CDR2 from the germline V gene are SGHVS and FQNEAQ. CDR3 length equals 14 residues. CDR3 protein: CASSSGQAYNEQFF. Incomplete CDR3 DNA: TGTGCCAGCAGTTCGGGACAGGCGTACAATGAG.

Concerning this clone itself: The CDR3 extends 3 residues past the end of the read, so its final part is completed from the germline J gene. The J gene is TRBJ2-1, the V gene TRBV19; no firm D call. Germline V CDR1 and CDR2: LNHDA, SQIVND (reference sequence). This CDR3 region has 16 residues. With 7 bases removed from V and 0 bases from J, the gap between germline ends came to 16 bases. The CDR3 DNA, read in part, is TGTGCCAGTAAGGAAGGGCTGGGCAGCTCCTACAATGAG. As protein: CASKEGLGSSYNE. The CDR3 reads in full as CASKEGLGSSYNEQFF.

Remarks on this clone: From the germline J gene comes the end of the CDR3, since the read stops 3 residues before it. The V call is TRBV20-1, the J call TRBJ2-7, with 7 positions matching TRBD2. The CDR3 is made up of 14 amino acids. Germline CDR1 reads DFQATT; CDR2 reads SNEGSKA (reference sequence). V lost 3 bases to trimming and J lost 2 bases; unmatched junction nucleotides: 7. The CDR3 sequence is CSARGSGETYEQYF. CDR3 DNA, as far as it was read: TGCAGTGCTAGGGGAAGCGGGGAGACCTACGAG.

As for this clone: The read stops 3 residues short of the end of the CDR3; the missing end is completed from the germline J gene. The gene calls are TRBV5-6 and TRBJ2-7, with a possible D match to TRBD1 (6 bases). CDR1 is SGHDT and CDR2 is YYEEEE in the germline V gene. This CDR3 is built from 12 residues. V was shortened by 3 bases and J by 3 bases, with 7 bases between the two germline ends. The CDR3 bases that were read are TGTGCCAGCAGCTCGACAGGCTACGAG. The encoded protein is CASSSTGYE. The whole CDR3 protein is CASSSTGYEQYF.

The CDR3: CASRIWTSGLYEQYF. The CDR3 bases that were read are TGTGCCAGTCGGATTTGGACTAGCGGGCTCTACGAG. The chain couples TRBV2 to TRBJ2-7, with 11 positions matching TRBD2. Read data end 3 residues before the CDR3 end; the end is taken from the germline J gene. CDR3 length equals 15 residues. The J segment lost 3 bases and the V segment lost 9 bases, leaving 10 bases of the junction unmatched. CDR1 is SNHLY and CDR2 is FYNNEI in the germline V gene.

A remark on this clone: The read is 3 residues too short to cover the CDR3 end, so that end is filled in from the germline J gene. J is TRBJ2-3 and V is TRBV5-6; D unresolved. The germline CDR1 and CDR2 sequences are SGHDT and YYEEEE. The CDR3 spans 14 residues. The V gene lost 2 bases and the J gene lost 3 bases, with 10 bases spanning the gap. CDR3 protein: CASSFKQLTDTQYF. The sequenced part of the CDR3 DNA is TGTGCCAGCAGCTTTAAACAGTTGACAGATACG. Combining the CDR3 with reference TRBV5-6 and TRBJ2-3 gives the whole variable domain DAGVTQSPTHLIKTRGQQVTLRCSPKSGHDTVSWYQQALGQGPQFIFQYYEEEERQRGNFPDRFSGHQFPNYSSELNVNALLLGDSALYLCASSFKQLTDTQYFGPGTRLTVL.

About this clone itself: The DNA ends 3 residues before the CDR3 does, and the rest of the CDR3 is filled in from the germline J gene. The chain recombines TRBV13 with TRBJ2-1; 8 nucleotides match TRBD2. Trimming cost V 5 bases and J 3 bases; bases outside gene matches: 12. The CDR3 has 17 amino acids. Germline CDR1 reads PRHDT; CDR2 reads FYEKMQ (reference sequence). The CDR3 loop reads CASSPRGVAGFYNEQFF. CDR3 DNA, as far as it was read: TGTGCCAGCAGCCCCCGGGGGGTAGCGGGATTCTACAATGAG. The full variable domain, completed using reference TRBV13 and TRBJ2-1, is AAGVIQSPRHLIKEKRETATLKCYPIPRHDTVYWYQQGPGQDPQFLISFYEKMQSDKGSIPDRFSAQQFSDYHSELNMSSLELGDSALYFCASSPRGVAGFYNEQFFGPGTRLTVL.

Comment on this clone: The read ends 3 residues before the CDR3 terminus; that terminus is restored from the germline J gene. J is TRBJ1-2 and V is TRBV7-9; TRBD1 agrees at 7 bases. The CDR3 spans 14 residues. With 4 bases clipped from V and 7 bases from J, the junction kept 9 bases outside the gene matches. The V gene's germline CDR1 is SEHNR and CDR2 FQNEAQ (reference sequence). CDR3 DNA (partial): TGTGCCAGCAGCTCCGAGGGACAGCGGTCTGGC. It encodes CASSSEGQRSG. From start to end, the CDR3 is CASSSEGQRSGYTF.

A note on this clone: Read coverage stops 3 residues before the CDR3 terminus; the germline J gene supplies the remainder. The chain is built from TRBV2 and TRBJ2-7, with 9 bases identical to TRBD1. Trimming at V came to 6 bases and at J to 5 bases, leaving 5 bases not matched to a gene. The length of the CDR3 is 13 residues. CDR1 is SNHLY, CDR2 FYNNEI, per germline. The DNA read from the CDR3 is TGTGCCAGCAGAGGGACAGGGTACAACGAG. It specifies CASRGTGYNE. The entire CDR3 reads CASRGTGYNEQYF.

Note on this clone: The CDR3 is cut off 3 residues early in the read; its end comes from the germline J gene. This rearrangement joins TRBV19 to TRBJ2-7, with D maybe TRBD1 (6 bases). The CDR3 extends over 14 amino acids. V was trimmed by 5 bases and J by 2 bases, leaving 13 bases between them. The germline CDR1 and CDR2 sequences are LNHDA and SQIVND (reference sequence). This CDR3 reads CASSPYGGPYEQYF. The covered CDR3 bases are TGTGCCAGTAGTCCATATGGGGGCCCCTACGAG.

With regard to this clone: The read halts 3 residues ahead of the CDR3 end, with the missing end drawn from the germline J gene. The chain employs TRBV30 and TRBJ2-1, with TRBD2 identical over 9 bases. Germline trimming cut 3 bases from V and 4 bases from J; bases unmatched to any gene: 4. The CDR3 covers 14 residues. The germline CDR1 and CDR2 sequences are GTSNPN and SVGIG (reference sequence). CDR3 in amino acids: CAWRLAGRYNEQFF. CDR3 bases read: TGTGCCTGGAGGCTAGCGGGAAGATACAATGAG.

In regard to this clone: Read data end 3 residues before the CDR3 end; the end is taken from the germline J gene. This chain links TRBV19 with TRBJ1-1; D might be TRBD1 (5 bases). CDR1 and CDR2 (germline): LNHDA, SQIVND (reference sequence). This CDR3 is 14 amino acids long. Trimming stripped 3 bases from V and 4 bases from J, with 12 bases between. The sequenced CDR3 bases are TGTGCCAGTAGTATCAAGGGGCTCGGCACTGAA. The encoded protein is CASSIKGLGTE. The whole CDR3 sequence is CASSIKGLGTEAFF.

About this clone: The read stops 3 residues short of the end of the CDR3; the missing end is completed from the germline J gene. This chain uses TRBV7-6 with TRBJ2-5; 8 bases agree with TRBD1. Per germline, CDR1 SGHVS and CDR2 FNYEAQ. After removal of 4 bases from V and 5 bases from J, the junction contained 6 bases not matched to a gene. The CDR3 covers 14 residues. The CDR3 reads CASSWTGLWETQYF. CDR3 bases read: TGTGCCAGCAGCTGGACAGGGCTATGGGAGACC.

Worth noting for this clone: Read data end 3 residues before the CDR3 end; the end is taken from the germline J gene. The V call is TRBV19, the J call TRBJ1-6, with TRBD1 matching 12 bases. The CDR3 totals 17 residues. V lost 6 bases to trimming and J lost 8 bases; unmatched junction nucleotides: 11. The germline gives CDR1 LNHDA, CDR2 SQIVND (reference sequence). This chain's CDR3 is CASSDLRDRGLYSPLHF. The sequenced part of the CDR3 DNA is TGTGCCAGTAGCGATCTCCGGGACAGGGGGCTCTATTCACCC.

Worth noting for this clone: Read sequence stops 3 residues before the CDR3 end, and the germline J gene provides the missing end. The chain recombines TRBV7-8 with TRBJ1-5; a possible D gene is TRBD1 (5 bases). Germline V gene sequence: CDR1 SGHVS, CDR2 FQNEAQ. The V end was cut by 5 bases, the J end by 5 bases, with 10 bases between. The CDR3 is made up of 13 amino acids. CDR3 DNA (partial): TGTGCCAGCAGCGGTGCGGGGGATCAGCCC. Translating it yields CASSGAGDQP. The complete CDR3 reads CASSGAGDQPQHF.

As for this clone: Read sequence stops 3 residues before the CDR3 end, and the germline J gene provides the missing end. V and J are TRBV20-1 and TRBJ2-3, with D possibly being TRBD1 (7 bases). This CDR3 contains 14 residues. The V and J ends lost 5 bases and 4 bases respectively, with 16 bases between them. Germline CDR1 reads DFQATT; CDR2 reads SNEGSKA (reference sequence). The CDR3 loop is CSARDRDFADTQYF. CDR3 bases read: TGCAGTGCTCGCGACAGGGACTTTGCAGATACG.

In the case of this clone: The observed sequence ends 3 residues before the CDR3 terminus, with the missing tail filled in from the germline J gene. This rearrangement joins TRBV10-2 to TRBJ2-3; 9 bases map to TRBD2. Germline assignment: CDR1 WSHSY and CDR2 SAAADI. V dropped 8 bases and J dropped 0; count of bases not matched to a gene: 12. The CDR3 runs 17 residues. The DNA read from the CDR3 is TGCGCCAGCCCCGAATCCCCTAGCGGGGTTAGCACAGATACG. Protein sequence: CASPESPSGVSTDT. The full CDR3 is CASPESPSGVSTDTQYF.